This TCR beta chain is from a study of blood T cell repertoires in COVID-19. In the study overall: T cells, B-cell-depleted T cells, or PBMCs supplied cDNA or gDNA.

Method: immunoSEQ multiplex PCR; TCRdb's copy keeps in-frame clones and lacks some. Found here are about 190,000 clones, approximately 79% of them singletons; the top ten hold approximately 15%. The germline V gene encodes CDR1 SQVTM and CDR2 ANQGSEA. The CDR3 is 12 amino acids. The clonotype originates from a man between 25 and 39 years old with active or convalescent COVID-19. The chain links TRBV29-1 to TRBJ1-2; TRBD1 aligns across 8 bases. The sequenced material came from peripheral blood. The DNA for the CDR3 is TGCACCGGGGGGGACAGGTCTGGCGGCTACACCTTC. Its protein product is CTGGDRSGGYTF.